The 30 T cell receptor beta chains below all came from one sample that was sequenced in a study of cytomegalovirus exposure and HLA in healthy donors. The PCR was carried out with 60 Vbeta primers and 13 Jbeta primers. Profiled with immunoSEQ multiplex PCR; TCRdb holds only in-frame clones, not every one. The data show about 130,000 clones, less than 85% seen once. Source material: PBMCs. Receptor source: a man between 18 and 29 years old in good health and CMV-seropositive.

This sequence joins TRBV18 and TRBJ1-1; D gene uncertain. This CDR3 has 13 amino acids. Germline loops: CDR1 KGHSH, CDR2 LQKENI. The V and J ends lost 3 bases and 1 base respectively, with 6 bases between them. This CDR3 reads CASSPSGNTEAFF. The CDR3 region has the DNA TGTGCCAGCTCACCGTCCGGGAACACTGAAGCTTTCTTT. The full variable domain, completed using reference TRBV18 and TRBJ1-1, is NAGVMQNPRHLVRRRGQEARLRCSPMKGHSHVYWYRQLPEEGLKFMVYLQKENIIDESGMPKERFSAEFPKEGPSILRIQQVVRGDSAAYFCASSPSGNTEAFFGQGTRLTVV.

This rearrangement joins TRBV2 to TRBJ1-5; 7 bases are a match to TRBD1. V trimming: 4 bases; J trimming: 5 bases; junction bases outside the gene matches: 5. The germline gives CDR1 SNHLY, CDR2 FYNNEI. The CDR3 has 14 amino acids. The CDR3 here is CASSADRFYQPQHF. The CDR3 region has the DNA TGTGCCAGCAGTGCGGACAGGTTCTATCAGCCCCAGCATTTT. Full variable domain (missing parts from reference TRBV2 and TRBJ1-5): EPEVTQTPSHQVTQMGQEVILRCVPISNHLYFYWYRQILGQKVEFLVSFYNNEISEKSEIFDDQFSVERPDGSNFTLKIRSTKLEDSAMYFCASSADRFYQPQHFGDGTRLSIL.

This rearrangement joins TRBV5-8 to TRBJ1-2, with 9 bases that match TRBD1. J lost 5 bases, V lost 4 bases, and 6 bases had no gene match. Per germline, CDR1 SGHTS and CDR2 YDEGEE. The CDR3 spans 14 residues. DNA of the CDR3: TGTGCCAGCAGCCGCGGGACAGGGTCTTATGGCTACACCTTC. This codes for CASSRGTGSYGYTF.

The V call is TRBV10-1, the J call TRBJ2-7; TRBD2 matches at 10 bases. The germline V gene encodes CDR1 WNHNN and CDR2 SYGVQD (reference sequence). The CDR3 is made up of 17 amino acids. The V and J ends lost 2 bases and 5 bases, in that order; junction bases with no gene match: 12. CDR3 sequence: CASSEPLKREGLHEQYF. Written as DNA, the CDR3 is TGCGCCAGCAGTGAGCCCCTCAAGCGGGAGGGCCTCCACGAGCAGTACTTC.

V and J are TRBV6-5 and TRBJ1-2; perhaps TRBD1 as D (6 bases). V shed 10 bases and J shed 4 bases, with 16 bases lying between them. Germline values: CDR1 MNHEY, CDR2 SVGAGI. The CDR3 runs 13 residues. The CDR3 spells CAISQGHGYGYTF. The CDR3 DNA sequence: TGTGCCATCTCACAGGGTCATGGCTATGGCTACACCTTC.

The rearrangement uses TRBV4-1 and TRBJ2-3; 8 nucleotides align to TRBD1. Germline CDR1 is MGHRA and CDR2 is YSYEKL. The V and J ends lost 1 base and 7 bases, in that order; junction bases with no gene match: 13. This CDR3 region has 17 residues. CDR3 in amino acids: CASSQARDRTAGNTQYF. CDR3 nucleotides: TGCGCCAGCAGCCAAGCCCGGGACAGGACCGCGGGGAATACGCAGTATTTT.

The chain links TRBV30 to TRBJ1-1, with 8 bases matching TRBD1. The length of the CDR3 is 14 residues. CDR1 and CDR2 (germline): GTSNPN, SVGIG (reference sequence). V gave up 4 bases and J gave up 0 bases; unmatched junction bases: 4. DNA of the CDR3: TGTGCCTGGAATCCGGGACAGGTGAACACTGAAGCTTTCTTT. Translated, it gives CAWNPGQVNTEAFF. Supplemented by reference TRBV30 and TRBJ1-1, the full variable domain reads SQTIHQWPATLVQPVGSPLSLECTVEGTSNPNLYWYRQAAGRGLQLLFYSVGIGQISSEVPQNLSASRPQDRQFILSSKKLLLSDSGFYLCAWNPGQVNTEAFFGQGTRLTVV.

The rearrangement uses TRBV6-1 and TRBJ1-5, with 8 bases identical to TRBD1. Germline lookup yields CDR1 MNHNS and CDR2 SASEGT. V was pared by 2 bases and J by 5 bases, with 2 bases of the junction left unmatched. CDR3 size: 14 residues. CDR3 nucleotides: TGTGCCAGCAGTGAACAGGGGGCAGATCAGCCCCAGCATTTT. Translated: CASSEQGADQPQHF.

V and J are TRBV7-3 and TRBJ2-7; TRBD2 matches 9 bases. The V gene's germline CDR1 is SGHTA and CDR2 FQGTGA. This CDR3 comprises 16 residues. V trimming: 2 bases; J trimming: 3 bases; junction bases outside the gene matches: 8. DNA of the CDR3: TGTGCCAGCAGCTTAGCACCTAGCGGGGACATCTACGAGCAGTACTTC. Its translation is CASSLAPSGDIYEQYF.

This clone was detected only a few times. V and J are TRBV19 and TRBJ2-4; tentatively, D is TRBD1 (6 bases). Germline values: CDR1 LNHDA, CDR2 SQIVND (reference sequence). V lost 6 bases and J lost 3, with 9 bases in between. The CDR3 totals 13 residues. The CDR3 loop is CASRDRLKNIQYF. CDR3 nucleotides: TGTGCCAGTAGGGACAGACTCAAAAACATTCAGTACTTC.

The rearrangement uses TRBV9 and TRBJ1-4; 7 nucleotides agree with TRBD1. The CDR3 is made up of 16 amino acids. V was clipped by 4 bases and J by 0 bases; unmatched bases: 6. The germline V gene encodes CDR1 SGDLS and CDR2 YYNGEE. CDR3 nucleotide sequence: TGTGCCAGCAGCAGTGGACAGGTTGCAACTAATGAAAAACTGTTTTTT. Protein product: CASSSGQVATNEKLFF.

The CDR3 loop is CASMRGFEEKLFF. In DNA form, the CDR3 reads TGTGCCAGCATGAGAGGCTTTGAGGAAAAACTGTTTTTT. This sequence joins TRBV7-9 and TRBJ1-4; no firm D call. Germline loops: CDR1 SEHNR, CDR2 FQNEAQ (reference sequence). This CDR3 spans 13 amino acids. The V and J ends lost 7 bases and 8 bases respectively, with 14 bases between them.

Note on this clone: Its ends do not fully match the called genes, so a read error is possible. Other DNA variants within this sample encode the same CDR3. This rearrangement joins TRBV9 to TRBJ1-2, with D maybe TRBD1 (5 bases). Germline-derived CDR1 and CDR2 are SGDLS and YYNGEE. This CDR3 has 14 residues. The CDR3 is CASSVEGASYGYTF. CDR3 coding DNA: TGCGCCAGCAGCGTAGAAGGGGCCTCATATGGCTACACCTTC. Full variable domain (remainder filled in from reference TRBV9 and TRBJ1-2): DSGVTQTPKHLITATGQRVTLRCSPRSGDLSVYWYQQSLDQGLQFLIQYYNGEERAKGNILERFSAQQFPDLHSELNLSSLELGDSALYFCASSVEGASYGYTFGSGTRLTVV.

V and J are TRBV11-2 and TRBJ2-1; no clear D. Germline V gene sequence: CDR1 SGHAT, CDR2 FQNNGV. V gave up 0 bases and J gave up 5 bases, with 11 bases separating them. This CDR3 spans 15 amino acids. The CDR3 region has the DNA TGTGCCAGCAGCTTAGATCCCGGGTTCAACAATGAGCAGTTCTTC. Encoded protein: CASSLDPGFNNEQFF.

This chain connects TRBV7-2 to TRBJ2-5; D is ambiguous. The CDR3 has 14 amino acids. Per the germline V gene, CDR1 is SGHTA and CDR2 is FQGNSA. V dropped 0 bases and J dropped 7 bases, with 12 bases sitting between them. The CDR3 region has the DNA TGTGCCAGCAGCTTAGCCCAGGTTCTGAGGACCCAGTACTTC. As protein: CASSLAQVLRTQYF.

This clone was found once. The chain links TRBV15 to TRBJ2-7, with D unresolved. The CDR3 is 13 residues long. CDR1 is LNHNV, CDR2 YYDKDF, per germline (reference sequence). Trimming stripped 0 bases from V and 6 bases from J, with 9 bases between. The CDR3 region is CATSRDEDFEQYF. CDR3 coding DNA: TGTGCCACCAGCAGAGACGAAGACTTCGAGCAGTACTTC.

This rearrangement joins TRBV4-2 to TRBJ2-1; 10 bases agree with TRBD2. J lost 7 bases, V lost 4 bases, and 10 bases had no gene match. The CDR3 length is 16 residues. Germline loops: CDR1 LGHNA, CDR2 YNFKEQ. The CDR3 DNA is TGTGCCAGCAGCCCCCAACAGAGCGGGGGGGCAAATGAGCAGTTCTTC. Protein: CASSPQQSGGANEQFF.

This chain joins TRBV11-2 and TRBJ1-5; TRBD1 might be the D (6 bases). V lost 4 bases to trimming and J lost 3 bases, with 13 bases between them. Germline values: CDR1 SGHAT, CDR2 FQNNGV. CDR3 length: 15 residues. The CDR3 bases are TGTGCCAGCAGCTCCCCCACAGGGTCCAATCAGCCCCAGCATTTT. Amino acids: CASSSPTGSNQPQHF.

With respect to this clone: The sample holds other DNA sequences that translate to the same CDR3. The rearrangement uses TRBV5-6 and TRBJ1-2, with D perhaps matching TRBD1 (6 bases). Germline loops: CDR1 SGHDT, CDR2 YYEEEE. V dropped 1 base and J dropped 0 bases, with 10 bases sitting between them. There are 15 residues in the CDR3. The CDR3 nucleotides read TGTGCCAGCAGCTTGCGGGACACCACTAACTATGGCTACACCTTC. Translating it yields CASSLRDTTNYGYTF.

The V gene is TRBV7-8, the J gene TRBJ2-7; no firm D call. The germline V gene has CDR1 SGHVS and CDR2 FQNEAQ. The CDR3 is 13 residues long. V lost 1 base and J lost 2, with 6 bases in between. The CDR3 spells CASSLGGTYEQYF. The DNA for the CDR3 is TGTGCCAGCAGCTTAGGCGGAACCTACGAGCAGTACTTC.

The chain employs TRBV28 and TRBJ1-2, with no clear D. Germline-derived CDR1 and CDR2 are MDHEN and SYDVKM. Trimming pared 2 bases from V and 4 bases from J, leaving 5 bases between. CDR3 length: 12 residues. DNA of the CDR3: TGTGCCAGCAGTTTAGGCGGCTATGGCTACACCTTC. This codes for CASSLGGYGYTF.

This rearrangement joins TRBV28 to TRBJ1-4; D perhaps matches TRBD1 (5 bases). CDR1 MDHEN and CDR2 SYDVKM come from the germline V gene. The CDR3 totals 16 residues. Between the trimmed V and J ends, which lost 5 bases and 4 bases, there was a span of 17 bases. DNA of the CDR3: TGTGCCAGCAGTACCCGGAGGGGACGGAGTAATGAAAAACTGTTTTTT. Translated: CASSTRRGRSNEKLFF. The variable domain in full, with the rest retrieved from reference TRBV28 and TRBJ1-4, is DVKVTQSSRYLVKRTGEKVFLECVQDMDHENMFWYRQDPGLGLRLIYFSYDVKMKEKGDIPEGYSVSREKKERFSLILESASTNQTSMYLCASSTRRGRSNEKLFFGSGTQLSVL.

V is TRBV7-9 and J is TRBJ1-1; maybe TRBD1 (5 bases). This CDR3 spans 14 amino acids. Deletions cut 1 base from V and 10 bases from J, with 16 bases between. Germline CDR1 is SEHNR and CDR2 is FQNEAQ (reference sequence). CDR3 DNA sequence: TGTGCCAGCAGCTTAGGACAGAAAACCCAGGGAGCTTTCTTT. It codes for CASSLGQKTQGAFF.

The chain is built from TRBV6-6 and TRBJ1-2; a weak D match, TRBD1 (6 bases). This CDR3 has 14 amino acids. Germline V gene data show CDR1 as MNHNY and CDR2 as SVGAGI (reference sequence). The V end was cut by 8 bases, the J end by 4 bases, with 17 bases between. CDR3 sequence (DNA): TGTGCCAGCCTGGGGGGGCGCGGGAGCTATGGCTACACCTTC. Translating it yields CASLGGRGSYGYTF.

This chain links TRBV18 with TRBJ2-1; 9 nucleotides match TRBD1. CDR1 and CDR2 (germline): KGHSH, LQKENI. The CDR3 spans 16 residues. With V trimmed by 0 bases and J by 5 bases, 5 bases remained unmatched. The CDR3 bases are TGTGCCAGCTCACCACCGGGCAGGACAGGGGACAATGAGCAGTTCTTC. Its translation is CASSPPGRTGDNEQFF.

The rearrangement joins TRBV6-5 to TRBJ2-4; D call uncertain. This CDR3 comprises 11 residues. Germline-derived CDR1 and CDR2 are MNHEY and SVGAGI. V gave up 2 bases and J gave up 7 bases, with 3 bases separating them. The CDR3 spells CASSYANIQYF. CDR3 sequence (DNA): TGTGCCAGCAGTTACGCGAACATTCAGTACTTC.

This clone was recorded only once. The rearrangement joins TRBV7-9 to TRBJ2-7; D not certain. Trimming shortened V by 5 bases and J by 0 bases, and 11 bases separated the two germline ends. CDR1 SEHNR and CDR2 FQNEAQ come from the germline V gene (reference sequence). The CDR3 is 14 amino acids. The CDR3 sequence: CASSALDDSYEQYF. In DNA, the CDR3 is TGTGCCAGCAGCGCGCTAGATGACTCCTACGAGCAGTACTTC.

The rearrangement links TRBV6-6 to TRBJ2-5; TRBD2 aligns across 8 bases. CDR1 is MNHNY, CDR2 SVGAGI, per germline (reference sequence). The CDR3 has 11 amino acids. V shed 10 bases, J shed 4 bases, and the junction held 2 bases outside the gene matches. CDR3 sequence: CATGLAETQYF. The CDR3 DNA is TGTGCCACCGGACTAGCAGAGACCCAGTACTTC.

This chain joins TRBV5-1 and TRBJ2-7; the match to TRBD1 covers 7 bases. Germline CDR1 and CDR2: SGHRS and YFSETQ. The length of the CDR3 is 13 residues. J lost 5 bases, V lost 0 bases, and 2 bases had no gene match. CDR3 sequence (DNA): TGCGCCAGCAGCTTGGGACAGGGAAACGAGCAGTACTTC. This encodes CASSLGQGNEQYF.

This clone appeared a single time. The V and J genes are TRBV2 and TRBJ2-7; 7 bases line up with TRBD2. CDR3 length equals 14 residues. From germline, CDR1 is SNHLY and CDR2 FYNNEI. J gave up 0 bases and V 7 bases, and 6 bases lay outside the gene matches. The DNA for the CDR3 is TGTGCCAGCATGGCTAGCGGTAGCTCCTACGAGCAGTACTTC. It specifies CASMASGSSYEQYF.